Below are 21 T cell receptor beta chains sequenced from a single sample in a study of CD8 T cells in ankylosing spondylitis. Study-wide findings and caveats: Characteristic of ankylosing spondylitis blood, it appeared, was a TCR beta motif comprising about eight highly homologous variants.

MiXCR, run by TCRdb on the 5' RACE reads, gives a single entry per CDR3 protein. This table holds about 440,000 distinct CDR3 sequences, approximately 17% found once. These receptors have no known antigen. Sequenced sample: blood, either unsorted or a sorted T cell fraction (not recorded which). Receptor source: a male donor with ankylosing spondylitis.

V and J are TRBV6-5 and TRBJ2-2, with TRBD1 matching 7 bases. After removal of 5 bases from V and 1 base from J, the junction contained 13 bases not matched to a gene. Per germline, CDR1 MNHEY and CDR2 SVGAGI. The CDR3 is made up of 18 amino acids. The CDR3 region is CASSLDRVRIRNTGELFF. CDR3 in DNA: TGTGCCAGCAGTCTCGACAGGGTACGGATCCGGAACACCGGGGAGCTGTTTTTT.

The chain uses TRBV6-2 or TRBV6-3 and TRBJ2-3, with TRBD2 matching 10 bases. CDR1 and CDR2 (germline): MNHEY, SVGEGT. This CDR3 region has 17 residues. Germline trimming cut 2 bases from V and 0 bases from J; bases unmatched to any gene: 5. For the CDR3, the DNA is TGTGCCAGCAGTTACCCCGGACTAGCGGCTAGCACAGATACGCAGTATTTT. This sequence encodes CASSYPGLAASTDTQYF.

This clonotype was observed at least ten times. This chain links TRBV5-1 with TRBJ2-3; unclear D gene. Germline assignment: CDR1 SGHRS and CDR2 YFSETQ. This CDR3 has 16 amino acids. V lost 4 bases, J lost 2 bases, and 17 bases lay in between. CDR3 loop: CASSPARLVDTDTQYF. CDR3 nucleotide sequence: TGCGCCAGCAGCCCCGCACGCCTCGTAGACACAGATACGCAGTATTTT.

The chain has TRBV24-1 and TRBJ2-5; 7 nucleotides line up with TRBD2. CDR3 length: 14 amino acids. Germline V gene sequence: CDR1 KGHDR, CDR2 SFDVKD. Germline trimming cut 7 bases from V and 2 bases from J; bases unmatched to any gene: 6. The CDR3 DNA sequence: TGTGCCACCAGCCCCGGGGGGTCACAAGAGACCCAGTACTTC. Translated, it gives CATSPGGSQETQYF.

The J gene is TRBJ1-1, the V gene TRBV5-1; D unresolved. The length of the CDR3 is 12 residues. CDR1 and CDR2 (germline): SGHRS, YFSETQ. V lost 2 bases and J 8 bases, leaving 10 bases between the germline ends. CDR3 nucleotides: TGCGCCAGCAGCTTTCCGGGATCAGAAGCTTTCTTT. This gives the protein CASSFPGSEAFF.

The rearrangement links TRBV7-9 to TRBJ2-2; D uncertain. Trimming removed 8 bases from V and 6 bases from J, with 25 bases in between. From germline, CDR1 is SEHNR and CDR2 FQNEAQ (reference sequence). There are 17 residues in the CDR3. The CDR3 bases are TGTGCCAGCGAAATGAGGTGGACCATGAATCATGCCGGGGAGCTGTTTTTT. Its protein is CASEMRWTMNHAGELFF.

There are a few counts of this clonotype. V usage is TRBV4-1 and J usage is TRBJ2-1; no clear D. Trimming stripped 5 bases from V and 0 bases from J, with 11 bases between. The CDR3 totals 15 residues. In germline, CDR1 is MGHRA, CDR2 YSYEKL. In DNA, the CDR3 is TGCGCCAGCAGCGCGTATCAAAGCTCCTACAATGAGCAGTTCTTC. Residues: CASSAYQSSYNEQFF.

The chain is built from TRBV20-1 and TRBJ2-7, with D hard to call. In germline, CDR1 is DFQATT, CDR2 SNEGSKA (reference sequence). Trimming stripped 2 bases from V and 1 base from J, with 12 bases between. The CDR3 extends over 14 amino acids. The CDR3 is CSARTGINSYEQYF. In DNA, the CDR3 is TGCAGTGCTAGAACTGGGATAAATTCCTACGAGCAGTACTTC.

This chain connects TRBV13 to TRBJ2-3; tentatively, D is TRBD2 (5 bases). The CDR3 is 16 amino acids. The V end was cut by 2 bases, the J end by 0 bases, with 12 bases between. The germline gives CDR1 PRHDT, CDR2 FYEKMQ (reference sequence). The CDR3 loop is CASSLLSGYSTDTQYF. The DNA of the CDR3 is TGTGCCAGCAGCTTATTGAGCGGATATAGCACAGATACGCAGTATTTT. Based on the CDR3 plus reference TRBV13 and TRBJ2-3, the full variable domain is AAGVIQSPRHLIKEKRETATLKCYPIPRHDTVYWYQQGPGQDPQFLISFYEKMQSDKGSIPDRFSAQQFSDYHSELNMSSLELGDSALYFCASSLLSGYSTDTQYFGPGTRLTVL.

Regarding this clonotype: Since a much larger clone is just one base distant, this may be a read error. V usage is TRBV11-2 and J usage is TRBJ2-3; possibly TRBD1 for D (6 bases). The CDR3 runs 16 residues. Germline V gene data show CDR1 as SGHAT and CDR2 as FQNNGV. CDR3 in DNA: TGTGCCTGCAGAGAACTCGGGGTTACAGGGACAGATACGCAGTATTTT. As protein: CACRELGVTGTDTQYF.

There are many counts of this clonotype. The chain recombines TRBV24-1 with TRBJ2-1; D might be TRBD1 (6 bases). This CDR3 comprises 15 residues. Trimming pared 6 bases from V and 4 bases from J, leaving 15 bases between. Germline CDR1 KGHDR, CDR2 SFDVKD. The DNA for the CDR3 is TGTGCCACCAGTAAGCCGTTAGGGGGATACAATGAGCAGTTCTTC. Translated: CATSKPLGGYNEQFF.

This clonotype was counted only a few times. The chain employs TRBV5-8 and TRBJ2-5; no firm D call. The CDR3 has 15 residues. The germline CDR1 and CDR2 sequences are SGHTS and YDEGEE. V dropped 0 bases and J dropped 3 bases, with 12 bases sitting between them. CDR3 in DNA: TGTGCCAGCAGCTTGGCGACAATAGGAGAAGAGACCCAGTACTTC. This encodes CASSLATIGEETQYF.

This clonotype was seen a handful of times. This chain connects TRBV18 to TRBJ1-1; D gene unclear. Per the germline V gene, CDR1 is KGHSH and CDR2 is LQKENI. The length of the CDR3 is 16 residues. V lost 3 bases to trimming and J lost 0 bases, with 14 bases between them. CDR3 loop: CASSPLAPAMNTEAFF. The CDR3 nucleotides are TGTGCCAGCTCACCCTTAGCGCCAGCCATGAACACTGAAGCTTTCTTT.

This clonotype has a single count. The chain couples TRBV6-1 to TRBJ2-1; TRBD1 or TRBD2 may be the D gene (5 bases each). The CDR3 loop spans 14 amino acids. The V gene lost 7 bases and the J gene lost 7 bases, with 17 bases spanning the gap. Germline V gene sequence: CDR1 MNHNS, CDR2 SASEGT. The CDR3 sequence is CASNPGTNINEQFF. CDR3 in DNA: TGTGCCAGCAACCCAGGGACCAATATTAATGAGCAGTTCTTC.

This clonotype appeared a few times. This chain links TRBV4-1 with TRBJ1-6; D call uncertain. Trimming took off 0 bases at V and 4 bases at J, with 7 bases between the two ends. Germline lookup yields CDR1 MGHRA and CDR2 YSYEKL. CDR3 length: 15 amino acids. In DNA form, the CDR3 reads TGCGCCAGCAGCCAAGACGCGTCTTATAATTCACCCCTCCACTTT. Its translation: CASSQDASYNSPLHF.

This clonotype was counted only a few times. The chain has TRBV6-2 or TRBV6-3 and TRBJ2-3; D is uncertain. The germline gives CDR1 MNHEY, CDR2 SVGEGT. This CDR3 region has 14 residues. Trimming took off 6 bases at V and 5 bases at J, with 15 bases between the two ends. CDR3 loop: CASSPRGSGDTQYF. The CDR3 DNA reads as TGTGCCAGCAGCCCACGAGGTAGTGGAGATACGCAGTATTTT.

In DNA form, the CDR3 reads TGTGCCAGCAGCGAGACAGGGTTCGGTGAAAAACTGTTTTTT. It is translated as CASSETGFGEKLFF. The chain couples TRBV2 to TRBJ1-4; 7 bases fit TRBD1. The germline gives CDR1 SNHLY, CDR2 FYNNEI. V dropped 6 bases and J dropped 7; count of bases not matched to a gene: 8. The CDR3 loop spans 14 amino acids.

This clonotype was observed at least ten times. V is TRBV12-3 or TRBV12-4 and J is TRBJ1-1; 8 nucleotides line up with TRBD1. CDR3 length: 14 residues. V was clipped by 6 bases and J by 4 bases; unmatched bases: 7. CDR3 residues: CASSETGAATEAFF. The CDR3 bases are TGTGCCAGCAGCGAGACAGGGGCGGCCACTGAAGCTTTCTTT.

This sequence joins TRBV12-3 or TRBV12-4 and TRBJ2-1; D uncertain. This CDR3 has 13 amino acids. The V and J ends lost 7 bases and 3 bases respectively, with 10 bases between them. DNA of the CDR3: TGTGCCAGCACCCCGGACCACTACAATGAGCAGTTCTTC. Translated, it gives CASTPDHYNEQFF.

This clonotype was observed many times. The gene calls are TRBV7-9 and TRBJ1-1; 9 bases agree with TRBD1. V lost 5 bases to trimming and J lost 9 bases; unmatched junction nucleotides: 4. Germline V lookup: CDR1 SEHNR, CDR2 FQNEAQ (reference sequence). The CDR3 is 12 residues long. The CDR3 DNA follows: TGTGCCAGCAGCCTGGGACAGGGCCAAGCTTTCTTT. Translation gives CASSLGQGQAFF.

The rearrangement uses TRBV6-1 and TRBJ2-7, with D tentatively TRBD2 (5 bases). This CDR3 comprises 17 residues. The ends were cut back, 5 bases at V and 3 bases at J, with 23 bases in the middle. Germline CDR1 reads MNHNS; CDR2 reads SASEGT. The CDR3, as DNA: TGTGCCAGCAGTCGCGGGTTGGGAACAGATAGCAACTACGAGCAGTACTTC. This codes for CASSRGLGTDSNYEQYF.